This note documents a single TCR beta chain sequence. Antigen: not known. This specimen comes from a study of cytomegalovirus exposure and HLA in healthy donors. Vbeta (60) and Jbeta (13) primers were used in the PCR. Only in-frame clones appear in the TCRdb table, and some are missing; sequencing was by immunoSEQ multiplex PCR. The sample lists 90,000 to 100,000 clones, 50% to 75% occurring once. Healthy bone marrow donors made up the donor group. General study results and limits: Evidence from a later analysis indicated that most CMV-associated TCR beta chains looked HLA-restricted.

The germline gives CDR1 MNHEY, CDR2 SMNVEV (reference sequence). CDR3 length: 16 amino acids. V was clipped by 7 bases and J by 0 bases, with 19 bases between them. The sequence was collected from a man aged 25 to 40 in good health and CMV-seronegative. This rearrangement joins TRBV27 to TRBJ2-7; maybe TRBD2 (5 bases). Sequencing input: PBMCs. The CDR3 DNA sequence: TGTGCCAGCACTCCCCGTGGGAGCGGCACCTCCTACGAGCAGTACTTC. The encoded protein is CASTPRGSGTSYEQYF.